This TCR beta chain was recovered during a study of blood T cell repertoires in COVID-19. As for the study in general: Italy, Spain and the United States were the sources of the convalescent and acute COVID-19 samples. Sample material is recorded as cDNA or gDNA derived from T cells, B-cell-depleted T cells, or PBMCs.

Methods used by the authors: Amplification from reference gene primers served as the basis for estimated nucleated cell counts. Clones were read by immunoSEQ multiplex PCR, and TCRdb kept only the in-frame ones, dropping some. V and J calls and clone size are as listed in that table; D and trimming were resolved from the DNA. This sample has around 100,000 clones, with just under 80% found just once. This clone appeared a single time. Germline lookup yields CDR1 MNHEY and CDR2 SVGEGT. This CDR3 contains 15 residues. V lost 3 bases and J 2 bases, leaving 12 bases between the germline ends. The sequence was obtained from a man aged 65 to 79 with active or convalescent COVID-19. The V call is TRBV6-2 or TRBV6-3, the J call TRBJ2-3, with D maybe TRBD1 (6 bases). Sequencing input: peripheral blood. CDR3 DNA sequence: TGTGCCAGCAGTTATATCGGACAGTCCACAGATACGCAGTATTTT. This translates into CASSYIGQSTDTQYF.